This T cell receptor beta chain appears in the sequencing data of a study of Ad26.COV2.S vaccination and SARS-CoV-2 variants. Study-level background: As a participant in COV1001, the donor was in the Ad26.COV2.S trial arm.

Stated treatment: approximately 18 received Ad26.COV2.S at low or high dose, single or two shots; several received placebo; per-sample allocation not given. Sample collection was performed on day 63 after the first vaccine or placebo injection. Adults aged 18-55 years in Boston included the donor. Overall study results and limits: Higher spike-specific TCR breadth was found in vaccine recipients than in placebo recipients.

Profiling relied on immunoSEQ multiplex PCR, and the TCRdb table lists in-frame clones only, not all of them. Here the sample spans around 400,000 clones, about nine tenths being singletons. Regarding this clone: What it binds is not known.

This clonotype originated in a person between 18 and 60 years old who received the Ad26.COV2.S COVID-19 vaccine or a placebo. Sample: peripheral blood, taken in a trial of Ad26.COV2.S vaccine versus placebo.

CDR3 protein: CASRLSSNTEAFF. In DNA form, the CDR3 reads TGTGCAAGTCGCTTAAGCAGTAACACTGAAGCTTTCTTT. The chain employs TRBV12-2 and TRBJ1-1. TRBV12-2 is labeled a pseudogene. The CDR3 runs to 13 residues.